These T cell receptor beta chains were read from a single sample in a study of post-analysis software for immune sequencing data. TCRdb ran MiXCR on the PCR reads and lists one entry per CDR3 protein. The table includes hundreds of thousands of distinct CDR3 sequences, more than 30% detected once. Sequencing was done on a sample of blood. The receptors originated from a girl under 10 years old with multiple sclerosis. Both conserved end residues are part of each CDR3. Each record gives: D gene, V gene, clone size, J gene, CDR3 protein, CDR3 DNA. D genes are given only for firm matches. Size values are once, few and many counts, or a class for expanded clones, and some rows have none.

-	TRBV28	few	TRBJ2-3	CASDSGATDTQYF	TGTGCCAGCGATTCGGGGGCCACAGATACGCAGTATTTT
TRBD2	TRBV7-2	-	TRBJ2-3	CASSAKLAGDTDTQYF	TGTGCCAGCAGCGCGAAACTAGCGGGAGATACAGATACGCAGTATTTT
TRBD2	TRBV20-1	-	TRBJ2-7	CSAPRTSGSYEQYF	TGCAGTGCTCCTCGGACTAGCGGATCCTACGAGCAGTACTTC
-	TRBV20-1	-	TRBJ2-7	CSARRDGRGVYEQYF	TGCAGTGCTAGAAGGGACGGCAGGGGGGTCTACGAGCAGTACTTC
TRBD1	TRBV5-1	once	TRBJ2-7	CASSRAGTAVSYEQYF	TGCGCCAGCAGTCGCGCCGGGACAGCAGTCTCCTACGAGCAGTACTTC
-	TRBV28	few	TRBJ2-1	CASSFSLRDSRNNEQFF	TGTGCCAGCAGTTTCTCCCTTCGGGACTCCCGAAACAATGAGCAGTTCTTC
TRBD1	TRBV29-1	-	TRBJ2-1	CSVEDLGTGANEQFF	TGCAGCGTTGAAGATCTCGGGACAGGGGCGAATGAGCAGTTCTTC
-	TRBV7-9	-	TRBJ1-2	CASSLLLNPTGKDGYTF	TGTGCCAGCAGCTTACTACTGAATCCAACAGGGAAGGATGGCTACACCTTC
-	TRBV5-1	-	TRBJ1-6	CASNQGPSNSPLHF	TGCGCCAGCAACCAGGGACCGTCGAATTCACCCCTCCACTTT
-	TRBV28	-	TRBJ2-1	CASSSRTGGSYNEQFF	TGTGCCAGCAGCTCAAGGACCGGGGGTTCATACAATGAGCAGTTCTTC
TRBD2	TRBV7-2	-	TRBJ2-5	CASSSTTSGAETQYF	TGTGCCAGCAGCTCCACGACTAGCGGGGCAGAGACCCAGTACTTC
-	TRBV7-2	-	TRBJ2-4	CASSFTGRAKNIQYF	TGTGCCAGCAGCTTTACAGGGAGGGCCAAAAACATTCAGTACTTC
TRBD2	TRBV4-1	-	TRBJ2-5	CASSQLGTNQETQYF	TGCGCCAGCAGCCAATTAGGGACTAACCAAGAGACCCAGTACTTC
-	TRBV3-1	few	TRBJ2-5	CASSPPGSWETQYF	TGTGCCAGCAGCCCTCCGGGGAGTTGGGAGACCCAGTACTTC
-	TRBV5-5	few	TRBJ2-7	CASSLFAGALLGDEQYF	TGTGCCAGCAGCTTGTTTGCGGGGGCCCTCCTCGGCGACGAGCAGTACTTC
-	TRBV7-7	-	TRBJ2-7	CASSLVFSSVNEQYF	TGTGCTAGCAGCTTAGTCTTTTCGTCGGTGAACGAGCAGTACTTC
-	TRBV27	-	TRBJ1-5	CASSREHGARPQHF	TGTGCCAGCAGTCGCGAACACGGGGCGCGGCCCCAGCATTTT
-	TRBV4-1	-	TRBJ1-4	CASSQVGQSNEKLFF	TGCGCCAGCAGCCAAGTCGGACAGTCTAATGAAAAACTGTTTTTT
TRBD1	TRBV28	-	TRBJ1-2	CASSPWGQGRSNYGYTF	TGTGCCAGCAGTCCCTGGGGACAGGGGCGTTCTAACTATGGCTACACCTTC
-	TRBV7-9	-	TRBJ2-1	CASIEYGEQFF	TGTGCCAGCATAGAGTACGGTGAGCAGTTCTTC
-	TRBV29-1	-	TRBJ1-2	CSVEGPAREGYGYTF	TGCAGCGTTGAAGGCCCTGCCAGGGAGGGCTATGGCTACACCTTC
-	TRBV29-1	few	TRBJ1-1	CSVEEGGGAIGTEAFF	TGCAGCGTTGAAGAAGGGGGGGGGGCGATTGGAACTGAAGCTTTCTTT
-	TRBV5-1	-	TRBJ1-2	CASSLIRQGGYGYTF	TGCGCCAGCAGCTTGATTCGGCAGGGCGGCTATGGCTACACCTTC
-	TRBV12-3/TRBV12-4	-	TRBJ1-6	CASRPWGGGDSPLHF	TGTGCCAGCAGGCCCTGGGGAGGGGGGGATTCACCCCTCCACTTT
-	TRBV20-1	few	TRBJ2-5	CSANRDTQETQYF	TGCAGTGCTAACCGGGATACTCAAGAGACCCAGTACTTC
-	TRBV2	few	TRBJ2-1	CASSEAWGINEQFF	TGTGCCAGCAGTGAAGCATGGGGTATAAATGAGCAGTTCTTC
-	TRBV12-3/TRBV12-4	once	TRBJ2-5	CASRINGTYQETQYF	TGTGCCAGCCGTATAAACGGGACATATCAAGAGACCCAGTACTTC
TRBD2	TRBV5-1	few	TRBJ2-1	CASSLVASGSSDEQFF	TGCGCCAGCAGCTTGGTGGCTAGCGGGAGCTCCGATGAGCAGTTCTTC
-	TRBV7-2	-	TRBJ1-6	CASSLAGSYNSPLHF	TGTGCCAGCAGCTTAGCAGGGTCCTATAATTCACCCCTCCACTTT
TRBD1	TRBV6-5	few	TRBJ1-2	CASIAGTGVHGYTF	TGTGCCAGCATCGCTGGGACAGGGGTCCATGGCTACACCTTC
-	TRBV7-2	-	TRBJ2-7	CASSSTNSYEQYF	TGTGCCAGCAGCTCGACTAACTCCTACGAGCAGTACTTC
-	TRBV5-1	few	TRBJ2-1	CASSFISGVEFNEQFF	TGCGCCAGCAGCTTTATTTCAGGAGTAGAGTTCAATGAGCAGTTCTTC
-	TRBV7-3	-	TRBJ1-1	CASSLWVRQQDTEAFF	TGTGCCAGCAGCTTATGGGTACGGCAGCAAGACACTGAAGCTTTCTTT
-	TRBV7-9	-	TRBJ2-7	CASSSPGPSRSEQYF	TGTGCCAGCAGCTCCCCAGGGCCCTCTCGATCCGAGCAGTACTTC
TRBD1	TRBV6-6	-	TRBJ2-5	CASSSIPADRRQETQYF	TGTGCCAGCAGTTCCATTCCCGCGGACAGGAGACAAGAGACCCAGTACTTC
-	TRBV10-3	-	TRBJ2-7	CAISESEYRYEQYF	TGTGCCATCAGTGAGTCAGAATATCGTTACGAGCAGTACTTC
-	TRBV5-1	-	TRBJ2-1	CASSPSSVIGQFF	TGCGCCAGCAGCCCGTCGAGTGTGATCGGACAGTTCTTC
-	TRBV20-1	-	TRBJ2-3	CSARELGNTQYF	TGCAGTGCTAGAGAACTAGGAAATACGCAGTATTTT
-	TRBV20-1	-	TRBJ2-7	CSATLANSYEQYF	TGCAGTGCTACGTTGGCCAACTCCTACGAGCAGTACTTC
-	TRBV7-2	once	TRBJ2-2	CASSLQRDTGELFF	TGTGCCAGCAGCTTACAGCGGGACACCGGGGAGCTGTTTTTT
-	TRBV28	once	TRBJ2-4	CASSFNTGSWGAKNIQYF	TGTGCCAGCAGCTTTAATACAGGGTCGTGGGGGGCCAAAAACATTCAGTACTTC
TRBD2	TRBV27	-	TRBJ2-3	CASSPWDYAGEYDNDTQYF	TGTGCCAGCAGTCCCTGGGACTACGCGGGAGAGTATGATAATGATACGCAGTATTTT
TRBD1	TRBV12-3/TRBV12-4	few	TRBJ1-1	CASSVSQGARAEAFF	TGTGCCAGCAGCGTATCACAGGGGGCGAGGGCTGAAGCTTTCTTT
-	TRBV28	few	TRBJ2-6	CASSSGLRGANVLTF	TGTGCCAGCAGTTCAGGCCTCCGGGGGGCCAACGTCCTGACTTTC
-	TRBV6-2/TRBV6-3	-	TRBJ2-7	CASSYLSGNNEQYF	TGTGCCAGCAGTTATCTGAGCGGCAACAATGAGCAGTACTTC
-	TRBV10-3	-	TRBJ1-6	CAISEFGNSPLHF	TGTGCCATCAGTGAGTTCGGTAATTCACCCCTCCATTTT
-	TRBV27	few	TRBJ2-1	CASSYTSLYNEQFF	TGTGCCAGCAGTTATACTAGCCTATACAATGAGCAGTTCTTC
-	TRBV7-2	-	TRBJ1-4	CASSAGHSNEKLFF	TGTGCCAGCAGCGCGGGACACTCTAATGAAAAACTGTTTTTT
-	TRBV27	-	TRBJ2-7	CASSLSGQIYEQYF	TGTGCCAGCAGTTTGAGCGGGCAGATCTACGAGCAGTACTTC
-	TRBV4-1	few	TRBJ2-5	CASSLLMKGLETQYF	TGCGCCAGCAGCCTACTCATGAAGGGTTTGGAGACCCAGTACTTC
-	TRBV5-1	few	TRBJ2-7	CASSLAQGVRYEQYF	TGCGCCAGCAGCTTGGCACAGGGAGTCCGCTACGAGCAGTACTTC
TRBD1	TRBV7-9	few	TRBJ1-2	CASSLQSGQGYGYTF	TGTGCCAGCAGCCTACAATCGGGACAGGGATATGGCTACACCTTC
-	TRBV20-1	-	TRBJ1-4	CSASVRRGNEKRFF	TGCAGTGCTAGCGTCAGGAGGGGTAATGAAAAACGGTTTTTT
-	TRBV20-1	-	TRBJ1-2	CSAPRGSDYGYTF	TGCAGTGCCCCCCGGGGGTCAGACTATGGCTACACCTTC